This T cell receptor beta chain was identified in a study of type 1 regulatory T cells. Notes on the study in general: Type 1 regulatory T cells had a more restricted TCR repertoire than non-type 1 regulatory T cells.

V was pared by 3 bases and J by 5 bases, with 10 bases between. Per the germline V gene, CDR1 is SQVTM and CDR2 is ANQGSEA. The CDR3 loop spans 12 amino acids. Via MiXCR, TCRdb re-called the reads, giving one row per CDR3 protein. This repertoire shows approximately 77,000 distinct CDR3 sequences, roughly 20% found once; its top ten account for around 8%. A note on this clonotype: Its antigen is not identified.

V usage is TRBV29-1 and J usage is TRBJ2-5; no reliable D call. Sequences were obtained from cultured type 1 regulatory T (Tr1) cells, either the whole culture or a sorted fraction (not recorded which). This TCR came from a human donor in good health. The CDR3: CSVDGRSETQYF. The CDR3 DNA sequence: TGCAGCGTTGACGGCAGGTCGGAGACCCAGTACTTC.